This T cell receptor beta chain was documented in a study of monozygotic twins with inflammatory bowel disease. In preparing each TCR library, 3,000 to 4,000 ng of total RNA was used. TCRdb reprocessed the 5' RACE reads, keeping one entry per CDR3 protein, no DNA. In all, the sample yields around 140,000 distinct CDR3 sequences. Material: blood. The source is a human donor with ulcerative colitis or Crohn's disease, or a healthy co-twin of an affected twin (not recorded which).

CDR3: CSVGGTGGWETQYF. The chain joins TRBV29-1 to TRBJ2-5; the TCRdb D gene call, TRBD1, has no DNA to confirm it. The CDR3 is 14 residues long. The germline CDR1 and CDR2 sequences are SQVTM and ANQGSEA.